One and the same sample provided the 25 T cell receptor beta chains below, sequenced in a study of T cell changes during pregnancy in multiple sclerosis. TCRdb keeps only in-frame clones here, not all; method: immunoSEQ multiplex PCR. The sample includes about 23,000 clones, around nine tenths seen only once; the top ten take under 1.3%. Here the sequenced sample was CD4+ T cells from peripheral blood mononuclear cells, taken in the first trimester of pregnancy. These receptors were collected from a female donor in good health, enrolled as a control in a pregnancy study.

V usage is TRBV4-2 and J usage is TRBJ2-1; TRBD2 matches at 8 bases. Germline trimming cut 4 bases from V and 4 bases from J; bases unmatched to any gene: 12. The CDR3 spans 17 residues. Germline lookup yields CDR1 LGHNA and CDR2 YNFKEQ. CDR3 nucleotides: TGTGCCAGCAGCCCAGAAGACCTGGGCGGGGGGTACAATGAGCAGTTCTTC. Protein sequence: CASSPEDLGGGYNEQFF.

V is TRBV6-4 and J is TRBJ2-2; no reliable D call. Germline CDR1 is MRHNA and CDR2 is SNTAGT. The CDR3 contains 16 residues. Trimming took 1 base from V and 3 from J, leaving 12 bases between them. CDR3: CASSDLLSTDTGELFF. The CDR3 DNA follows: TGTGCCAGCAGTGACTTGTTATCTACCGACACCGGGGAGCTGTTTTTT.

V is TRBV5-6 and J is TRBJ2-2; tentatively, D is TRBD1 (5 bases). CDR1 is SGHDT and CDR2 is YYEEEE in the germline V gene. The CDR3 contains 15 residues. The V gene lost 2 bases and the J gene lost 3 bases, with 11 bases spanning the gap. The CDR3 loop reads CASSFGQGYTGELFF. CDR3 nucleotide sequence: TGTGCCAGCAGCTTCGGGCAGGGATACACCGGGGAGCTGTTTTTT.

This clone has a single count. The chain is built from TRBV5-4 and TRBJ2-3, with D tentatively TRBD1 (5 bases). Per the germline V gene, CDR1 is SGHNT and CDR2 is YYREEE (reference sequence). V was trimmed by 1 base and J by 5 bases, leaving 8 bases between them. The CDR3 has 13 residues. The CDR3 DNA is TGTGCCAGCAGCTTGATAGGGGAAGATACGCAGTATTTT. It encodes CASSLIGEDTQYF.

Relative to its sample, this clone is medium-sized. The V and J genes are TRBV12-5 and TRBJ1-3; D is possibly TRBD1 (5 bases). The V gene lost 0 bases and the J gene lost 3 bases, with 9 bases spanning the gap. From germline, CDR1 is LGHNT and CDR2 FRNRAP. There are 15 residues in the CDR3. Written as DNA, the CDR3 is TGTGCTAGTGGTTTGGTACTTAGGGGTGGAAACACCATATATTTT. It yields the protein CASGLVLRGGNTIYF.

This chain uses TRBV7-3 with TRBJ1-1; tentative D call: TRBD1 (6 bases). The length of the CDR3 is 14 residues. The V gene's germline CDR1 is SGHTA and CDR2 FQGTGA. V was cut by 0 bases and J by 3 bases, with 8 bases left in between. This CDR3 reads CASSLTGGDTEAFF. In nucleotides, the CDR3 is TGTGCCAGCAGCTTAACAGGGGGGGACACTGAAGCTTTCTTT. Looking up the rest from reference TRBV7-3 and TRBJ1-1 gives the full variable domain: GAGVSQTPSNKVTEKGKYVELRCDPISGHTALYWYRQSLGQGPEFLIYFQGTGAADDSGLPNDRFFAVRPEGSVSTLKIQRTERGDSAVYLCASSLTGGDTEAFFGQGTRLTVV.

The chain is built from TRBV5-1 and TRBJ1-1; D is perhaps TRBD1 (5 bases). The CDR3 covers 16 residues. From germline, CDR1 is SGHRS and CDR2 YFSETQ. Trimming removed 7 bases from V and 0 bases from J, with 19 bases in between. The CDR3 nucleotides are TGCGCCAGCTCCTCGGCGGGGGAAAGGATGAACACTGAAGCTTTCTTT. Its protein product is CASSSAGERMNTEAFF. Complete variable domain (other parts from reference TRBV5-1 and TRBJ1-1): KAGVTQTPRYLIKTRGQQVTLSCSPISGHRSVSWYQQTPGQGLQFLFEYFSETQRNKGNFPGRFSGRQFSNSRSEMNVSTLELGDSALYLCASSSAGERMNTEAFFGQGTRLTVV.

V and J are TRBV11-2 and TRBJ2-7, with unresolved D. In germline, CDR1 is SGHAT, CDR2 FQNNGV. V was pared by 2 bases and J by 2 bases, with 10 bases between. The CDR3 covers 14 residues. This CDR3 reads CASSLLRGPYEQYF. The CDR3, as DNA: TGTGCCAGCAGCTTACTACGCGGTCCCTACGAGCAGTACTTC. Filled out from reference TRBV11-2 and TRBJ2-7, the complete variable domain reads EAGVAQSPRYKIIEKRQSVAFWCNPISGHATLYWYQQILGQGPKLLIQFQNNGVVDDSQLPKDRFSAERLKGVDSTLKIQPAKLEDSAVYLCASSLLRGPYEQYFGPGTRLTVT.

The chain carries TRBV5-6 and TRBJ2-7; TRBD2 matches at 10 bases. Germline assignment: CDR1 SGHDT and CDR2 YYEEEE. V shed 4 bases and J 0 bases; nucleotides not matched to a gene: 4. CDR3 size: 15 residues. This CDR3 is CASSQAGGLSYEQYF. Written as DNA, the CDR3 is TGTGCCAGCAGCCAAGCGGGGGGGCTCTCCTACGAGCAGTACTTC.

The CDR3 DNA sequence: TGCGCCAGCAGCTTTAACCAGGGGACCTACGAGCAGTACTTC. Its translation: CASSFNQGTYEQYF. The chain is built from TRBV5-1 and TRBJ2-7; D perhaps matches TRBD1 (6 bases). Germline V gene lookup returns CDR1 SGHRS and CDR2 YFSETQ. The ends were cut back, 2 bases at V and 2 bases at J, with 11 bases in the middle. The CDR3 has 14 amino acids. The variable domain in full, with the rest retrieved from reference TRBV5-1 and TRBJ2-7, is KAGVTQTPRYLIKTRGQQVTLSCSPISGHRSVSWYQQTPGQGLQFLFEYFSETQRNKGNFPGRFSGRQFSNSRSEMNVSTLELGDSALYLCASSFNQGTYEQYFGPGTRLTVT.

The chain links TRBV5-5 to TRBJ2-3; 7 bases agree with TRBD1. Germline V gene data show CDR1 as SGHKS and CDR2 as YYEKEE (reference sequence). The CDR3 loop spans 16 amino acids. After removal of 4 bases from V and 6 bases from J, the junction contained 14 bases not matched to a gene. The CDR3 bases are TGTGCCAGCAGCGATGCAGGGGGACGTTTGATGGATACGCAGTATTTT. This codes for CASSDAGGRLMDTQYF.

The chain has TRBV28 and TRBJ1-4; no firm D call. Germline loops: CDR1 MDHEN, CDR2 SYDVKM. CDR3 length: 13 residues. V was trimmed by 4 bases and J by 3 bases, leaving 6 bases between them. The CDR3 sequence is CASSSAANEKLFF. The DNA of the CDR3 is TGTGCCAGCAGTTCGGCGGCTAATGAAAAACTGTTTTTT.

CDR3: CASSIGGAGGNQPQHF. The DNA for the CDR3 is TGTGCCAGTAGTATAGGGGGGGCAGGGGGGAATCAGCCCCAGCATTTT. This chain connects TRBV19 to TRBJ1-5; 7 nucleotides line up with TRBD1. Germline trimming cut 1 base from V and 4 bases from J; bases unmatched to any gene: 7. Looked up from germline, CDR1 is LNHDA and CDR2 is SQIVND (reference sequence). The length of the CDR3 is 16 residues.

As to this clone: Mismatch with germline at one junction end may stem from a read error. This chain connects TRBV20-1 to TRBJ2-2, with TRBD2 matching 8 bases. Germline-derived CDR1 and CDR2 are DFQATT and SNEGSKA (reference sequence). The CDR3 loop spans 11 amino acids. For the CDR3, the DNA is TGCAGCGCTAGCGGGACCGGGGAGCTGTTTTTT. Its translation is CSASGTGELFF.

The chain has TRBV25-1 and TRBJ2-6; D perhaps matches TRBD1 (5 bases). CDR3 length: 16 amino acids. V lost 3 bases and J lost 0, with 9 bases in between. Germline CDR1 and CDR2: MGHDK and SYGVNS. In DNA form, the CDR3 reads TGTGCCAGCAGTGAGTCCAGGGCCTCTGGGGCCAACGTCCTGACTTTC. It is translated as CASSESRASGANVLTF. Full variable domain (missing parts from reference TRBV25-1 and TRBJ2-6): EADIYQTPRYLVIGTGKKITLECSQTMGHDKMYWYQQDPGMELHLIHYSYGVNSTEKGDLSSESTVSRIRTEHFPLTLESARPSHTSQYLCASSESRASGANVLTFGAGSRLTVL.

V is TRBV28 and J is TRBJ2-3; D remains unclear. This CDR3 contains 13 residues. With 10 bases removed from V and 9 bases from J, the gap between germline ends came to 20 bases. Looked up from germline, CDR1 is MDHEN and CDR2 is SYDVKM. CDR3 DNA: TGTGCCACCGCCGCCGCGGCTTCATTAACGCAGTATTTT. This sequence encodes CATAAAASLTQYF. The entire variable domain, with the rest obtained from reference TRBV28 and TRBJ2-3, is as follows: DVKVTQSSRYLVKRTGEKVFLECVQDMDHENMFWYRQDPGLGLRLIYFSYDVKMKEKGDIPEGYSVSREKKERFSLILESASTNQTSMYLCATAAAASLTQYFGPGTRLTVL.

The rearrangement joins TRBV6-5 to TRBJ2-7, with unresolved D. The V end was cut by 1 base, the J end by 2 bases, with 9 bases between. The CDR3 is 14 amino acids. Germline V gene data show CDR1 as MNHEY and CDR2 as SVGAGI. The CDR3 spells CASSYLGTPYEQYF. The DNA of the CDR3 is TGTGCCAGCAGTTACTTGGGCACTCCCTACGAGCAGTACTTC.

The CDR3 region has the DNA TGTGCCAGCTCACCACTAACTGGTGAGCAGTACTTC. Amino acid sequence: CASSPLTGEQYF. This sequence joins TRBV18 and TRBJ2-7; no firm D call. The CDR3 runs to 12 residues. V was trimmed by 1 base and J by 7 bases, leaving 8 bases between them. Per germline, CDR1 KGHSH and CDR2 LQKENI.

The chain carries TRBV9 and TRBJ1-1, with 10 bases matching TRBD1. J lost 0 bases, V lost 0 bases, and 20 bases had no gene match. There are 22 residues in the CDR3. Germline assignment: CDR1 SGDLS and CDR2 YYNGEE. This CDR3 reads CASSVVTVTGQGDYRVNTEAFF. The CDR3 DNA reads TGTGCCAGCAGCGTAGTCACAGTTACCGGACAGGGGGATTACAGGGTGAACACTGAAGCTTTCTTT.

The chain links TRBV11-2 to TRBJ1-2; D gene ambiguous. CDR1 and CDR2 from the germline V gene are SGHAT and FQNNGV. V was clipped by 1 base and J by 4 bases, with 10 bases between them. This CDR3 contains 14 residues. This chain's CDR3 is CASSLGARSYGYTF. The CDR3 coding sequence is TGTGCCAGCAGCTTAGGTGCCCGCAGCTATGGCTACACCTTC. Based on the CDR3 plus reference TRBV11-2 and TRBJ1-2, the full variable domain is EAGVAQSPRYKIIEKRQSVAFWCNPISGHATLYWYQQILGQGPKLLIQFQNNGVVDDSQLPKDRFSAERLKGVDSTLKIQPAKLEDSAVYLCASSLGARSYGYTFGSGTRLTVV.

The chain uses TRBV27 and TRBJ2-7; D perhaps matches TRBD1 (7 bases). V was clipped by 8 bases and J by 4 bases, with 21 bases between them. This CDR3 comprises 15 residues. Germline V gives CDR1 MNHEY, CDR2 SMNVEV (reference sequence). In nucleotides, the CDR3 is TGTGCCAGCCACAAGGTCAGGGGGGATAGGTACGAGCAGTACTTC. It is translated as CASHKVRGDRYEQYF.

CDR3 in amino acids: CASSIFHQRGFYEQYF. CDR3 nucleotides: TGTGCCAGTAGTATCTTCCACCAGCGGGGGTTCTACGAGCAGTACTTC. The chain is built from TRBV19 and TRBJ2-7; 8 bases match TRBD2. V lost 3 bases and J lost 3; bases outside the gene matches: 10. The CDR3 is 16 amino acids. CDR1 is LNHDA and CDR2 is SQIVND in the germline V gene (reference sequence). Supplemented by reference TRBV19 and TRBJ2-7, the full variable domain reads DGGITQSPKYLFRKEGQNVTLSCEQNLNHDAMYWYRQDPGQGLRLIYYSQIVNDFQKGDIAEGYSVSREKKESFPLTVTSAQKNPTAFYLCASSIFHQRGFYEQYFGPGTRLTVT.

This chain joins TRBV19 and TRBJ1-1; 7 positions match TRBD1. The CDR3 is 13 amino acids. Germline V lookup: CDR1 LNHDA, CDR2 SQIVND (reference sequence). With V trimmed by 5 bases and J by 2 bases, 2 bases remained unmatched. The CDR3: CASSGQVNTEAFF. The DNA for the CDR3 is TGTGCCAGTAGTGGACAGGTTAACACTGAAGCTTTCTTT.

V is TRBV28 and J is TRBJ2-5; TRBD1 matches at 7 bases. J was trimmed by 2 bases and V by 11 bases; bases with no gene match: 17. Per germline, CDR1 MDHEN and CDR2 SYDVKM. The CDR3 loop spans 16 amino acids. The DNA of the CDR3 is TGTGCCGCCATGGGTTCCTTCGACAGGGAACAAGAGACCCAGTACTTC. Translated, it gives CAAMGSFDREQETQYF.

The chain employs TRBV15 and TRBJ2-3; TRBD2 aligns across 9 bases. The CDR3 extends over 17 amino acids. Looked up from germline, CDR1 is LNHNV and CDR2 is YYDKDF (reference sequence). Trimming cost V 3 bases and J 1 base; bases outside gene matches: 8. The CDR3 sequence is CATSSHLAGVGTDTQYF. The CDR3 coding sequence is TGTGCCACCAGCAGCCACTTAGCGGGAGTAGGCACAGATACGCAGTATTTT. The whole variable domain, remainder taken from reference TRBV15 and TRBJ2-3, is DAMVIQNPRYQVTQFGKPVTLSCSQTLNHNVMYWYQQKSSQAPKLLFHYYDKDFNNEADTPDNFQSRRPNTSFCFLDIRSPGLGDTAMYLCATSSHLAGVGTDTQYFGPGTRLTVL.